This T cell receptor beta chain was recorded in a study of shared clonotypes between healthy human individuals. CD8 cells regarded as naive lacked CD45RO, were positively chosen for CCR7, and omitted terminally differentiated effector memory CD45RA+ cells. CDR3 length equals 15 residues. CDR1 is MGHDK and CDR2 is SYGVNS in the germline V gene. The V and J ends lost 1 base and 5 bases respectively, with 14 bases between them. Using immunoSEQ multiplex PCR, the repertoire was profiled, and TCRdb retains in-frame clones only, with some absent. Among about 2,100,000 clones listed, about 93% were seen once.

The sequence was collected from a young man in good health. Some clones in this sample may be carry-over from other donors' samples. The V call is TRBV25-1, the J call TRBJ1-1; maybe TRBD1 (5 bases). The sequenced sample was naive CD8+ T cells from PBMCs. The CDR3 DNA reads TGTGCCAGCAGTGAATCGATAGGGGCGGGGACTGAAGCTTTCTTT. This translates into CASSESIGAGTEAFF.